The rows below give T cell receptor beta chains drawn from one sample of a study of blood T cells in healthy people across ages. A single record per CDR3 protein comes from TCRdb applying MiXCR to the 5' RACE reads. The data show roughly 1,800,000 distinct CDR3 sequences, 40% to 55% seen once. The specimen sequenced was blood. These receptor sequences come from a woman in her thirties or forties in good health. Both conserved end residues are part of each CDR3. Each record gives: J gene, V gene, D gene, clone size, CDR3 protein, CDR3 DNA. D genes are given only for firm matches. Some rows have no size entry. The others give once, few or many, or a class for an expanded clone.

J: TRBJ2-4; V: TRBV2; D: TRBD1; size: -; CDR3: CASRGSGQGKNIQYF; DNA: TGTGCCAGCAGGGGTTCGGGACAGGGAAAAAACATTCAGTACTTC
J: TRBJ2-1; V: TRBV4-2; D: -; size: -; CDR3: CASSPTAGVGNEQFF; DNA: TGTGCCAGCAGCCCTACCGCAGGGGTAGGTAATGAGCAGTTCTTC
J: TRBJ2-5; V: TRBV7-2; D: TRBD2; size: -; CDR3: CASSTFTGGREETQYF; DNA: TGTGCCAGCAGCACCTTTACGGGGGGGAGGGAAGAGACCCAGTACTTC
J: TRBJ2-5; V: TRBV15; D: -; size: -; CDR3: CATSELPQGTQYF; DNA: TGTGCCACCAGCGAACTACCTCAAGGGACCCAGTACTTC
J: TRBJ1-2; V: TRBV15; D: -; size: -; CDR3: CATSRGYGYTF; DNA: TGTGCCACCAGCAGAGGGTATGGCTACACCTTC
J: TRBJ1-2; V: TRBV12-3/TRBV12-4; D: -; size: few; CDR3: CASSFSARGPDRNGYTF; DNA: TGTGCCAGCAGTTTTTCAGCTCGTGGCCCTGATAGGAATGGCTACACCTTC
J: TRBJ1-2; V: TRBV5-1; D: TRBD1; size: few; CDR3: CASSRLPGQGNRAYGYTF; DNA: TGCGCCAGCAGCCGTCTACCGGGACAGGGAAATCGGGCGTATGGCTACACCTTC
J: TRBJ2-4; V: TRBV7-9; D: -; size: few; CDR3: CASSPRGDTNIQYF; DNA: TGTGCCAGCAGCCCTCGAGGGGACACCAACATTCAGTACTTC
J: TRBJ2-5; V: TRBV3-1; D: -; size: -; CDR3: CASSQGAGAPWETQYF; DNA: TGTGCCAGCAGCCAAGGGGCGGGGGCCCCGTGGGAGACCCAGTACTTC
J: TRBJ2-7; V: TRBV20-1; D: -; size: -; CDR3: CSASIPGYEQYF; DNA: TGCAGTGCCTCAATTCCGGGGTACGAGCAGTACTTC
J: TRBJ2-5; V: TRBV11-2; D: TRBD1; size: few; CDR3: CASSKGQGSAETQYF; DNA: TGTGCCAGCAGCAAGGGACAGGGAAGTGCGGAGACCCAGTACTTC
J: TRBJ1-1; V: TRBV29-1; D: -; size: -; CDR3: CSGRDTNTEAFF; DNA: TGCAGCGGCCGGGACACGAACACTGAAGCTTTCTTT
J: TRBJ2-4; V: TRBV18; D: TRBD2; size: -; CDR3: CASSPRTSGVTKNIQYF; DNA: TGTGCCAGCTCACCGAGAACTAGCGGGGTCACCAAAAACATTCAGTACTTC
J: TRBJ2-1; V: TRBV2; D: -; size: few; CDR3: CASRAPPMMYNEQFF; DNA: TGTGCCAGCAGGGCCCCCCCCATGATGTACAATGAGCAGTTCTTC
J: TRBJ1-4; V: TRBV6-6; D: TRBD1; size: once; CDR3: CASRKQQGAEEKLFF; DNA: TGTGCCAGCAGAAAACAACAGGGGGCGGAAGAAAAACTGTTTTTT
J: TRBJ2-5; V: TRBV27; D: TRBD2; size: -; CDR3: CASSLYDPGLAGSREYF; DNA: TGTGCCAGCAGTTTATACGATCCGGGACTAGCGGGTAGCCGAGAGTACTTC
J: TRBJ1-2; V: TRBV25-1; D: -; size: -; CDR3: CASSEYGTRGYTF; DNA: TGTGCCAGCAGTGAATATGGAACCCGAGGCTACACCTTC
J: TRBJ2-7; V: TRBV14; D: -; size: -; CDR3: CASSQGAGQNYEQYF; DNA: TGTGCCAGCAGCCAAGGGGCAGGACAGAACTACGAGCAGTACTTC
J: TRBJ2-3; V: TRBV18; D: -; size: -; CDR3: CASSPGGLGQAQYF; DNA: TGTGCCAGCTCACCCGGGGGACTCGGGCAAGCGCAGTATTTT
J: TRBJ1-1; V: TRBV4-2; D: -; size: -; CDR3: CASSQDAGWDAFF; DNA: TGTGCCAGCAGCCAAGATGCAGGATGGGATGCTTTCTTT
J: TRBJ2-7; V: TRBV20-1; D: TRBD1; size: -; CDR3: CSARLSGGRYEQYF; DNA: TGCAGTGCTAGGTTGTCAGGGGGCAGGTACGAGCAGTACTTC
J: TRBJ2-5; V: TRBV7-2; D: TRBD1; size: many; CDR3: CASSLGGQGAETQYF; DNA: TGTGCCAGCAGCTTAGGGGGACAGGGGGCTGAGACCCAGTACTTC
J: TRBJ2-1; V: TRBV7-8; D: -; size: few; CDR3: CASGMLALKSSYNEQFF; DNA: TGTGCCAGCGGAATGCTAGCGCTGAAGAGCTCCTACAATGAGCAGTTCTTC
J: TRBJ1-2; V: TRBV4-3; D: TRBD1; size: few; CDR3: CASSQGGAGGGYTF; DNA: TGCGCCAGCAGCCAAGGAGGGGCAGGGGGTGGCTACACCTTC
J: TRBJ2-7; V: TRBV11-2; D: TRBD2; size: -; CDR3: CASSLQRGGQNEQYF; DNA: TGTGCCAGCAGCCTTCAGCGGGGGGGCCAGAACGAGCAGTACTTC
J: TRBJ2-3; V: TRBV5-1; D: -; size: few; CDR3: CASSLNSGSDTQYF; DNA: TGCGCCAGCAGCTTAAATAGCGGTTCAGATACGCAGTATTTT
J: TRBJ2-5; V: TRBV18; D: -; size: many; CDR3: CASSRAGGLETQYF; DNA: TGTGCCAGCTCACGAGCAGGAGGCTTGGAGACCCAGTACTTC
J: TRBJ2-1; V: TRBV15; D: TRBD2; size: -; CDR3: CVTSRPGGRYNEQFF; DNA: TGTGTCACCAGCAGACCGGGGGGTAGGTACAATGAGCAGTTCTTC
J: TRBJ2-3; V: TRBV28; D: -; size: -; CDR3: CASSKAGGSSDTQYF; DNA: TGTGCCAGCAGCAAGGCGGGCGGGTCCTCAGATACGCAGTATTTT